These 23 T cell receptor beta chains originate from one sample sequenced in a study of T cells in Graves' hyperthyroidism and ophthalmopathy. TCR beta CDR3 sequences were amplified from RNA transcripts. In the first-round RT-PCR of the TCR CDR3, the HTBI primer set was used. From the multiplex PCR reads, TCRdb called clonotypes with MiXCR, one entry per CDR3 protein. The top ten clones hold approximately 60% of a sample with 250,000 to 300,000 distinct CDR3 sequences, 15% to 20% of them seen once. What was sequenced was blood. These receptors came from a woman aged 55 to 70 with Graves' ophthalmopathy.

This sequence joins TRBV6-1 and TRBJ2-1, with 11 nucleotides matching TRBD2. CDR3 size: 17 residues. Unmatched junction bases numbered 8, after V lost 7 bases and J lost 0 bases. Germline loops: CDR1 MNHNS, CDR2 SASEGT. The CDR3 bases are TGTGCCAGCAAGAGACTAGCGGGGAGAAGCTCCTACAATGAGCAGTTCTTC. As protein: CASKRLAGRSSYNEQFF.

This clonotype was counted only a few times. This rearrangement joins TRBV10-3 to TRBJ1-5; D gene ambiguous. CDR3 length: 16 residues. Trimming took 0 bases from V and 1 from J, leaving 10 bases between them. Germline-derived CDR1 and CDR2 are ENHRY and SYGVKD. In DNA, the CDR3 is TGTGCCATCAGTGAGTCTTACATCGGAAGCAATCAGCCCCAGCATTTT. Its translation is CAISESYIGSNQPQHF.

At least ten counts were recorded for this clonotype. This CDR3 reads CSASGQGYTQPQHF. The CDR3 DNA reads TGCAGTGCTTCGGGACAGGGGTACACTCAGCCCCAGCATTTT. The V call is TRBV20-1, the J call TRBJ1-5; 10 bases are shared with TRBD1. The CDR3 length is 14 residues. Germline V lookup: CDR1 DFQATT, CDR2 SNEGSKA (reference sequence). Germline trimming cut 5 bases from V and 6 bases from J; bases unmatched to any gene: 7.

The chain uses TRBV27 and TRBJ2-1; 11 bases agree with TRBD2. The germline V gene encodes CDR1 MNHEY and CDR2 SMNVEV (reference sequence). The trim removed 5 bases at V and 8 bases at J, leaving 8 bases unmatched. This CDR3 contains 15 residues. The CDR3: CASSPGTSGYDEQFF. CDR3 coding DNA: TGTGCCAGCAGTCCCGGGACTAGCGGATACGATGAGCAGTTCTTC.

This clonotype was detected many times. V is TRBV20-1 and J is TRBJ1-5, with D possibly TRBD1 on 5 matching bases. CDR3 length: 16 residues. Trimming cost V 0 bases and J 0 bases, with 12 bases left between them. Germline V lookup: CDR1 DFQATT, CDR2 SNEGSKA (reference sequence). CDR3 sequence reads: CSARDQRGYSNQPQHF. The CDR3 DNA reads as TGCAGTGCTAGAGATCAAAGGGGATATAGCAATCAGCCCCAGCATTTT.

This clonotype occurred many times. This chain uses TRBV29-1 with TRBJ2-5; 8 bases match TRBD2. V lost 6 bases to trimming and J lost 2 bases; unmatched junction nucleotides: 11. The germline CDR1 and CDR2 sequences are SQVTM and ANQGSEA. This CDR3 contains 15 residues. CDR3 nucleotide sequence: TGCAGCGTGGTGGGAGGTAGCGGGGTTCAAGAGACCCAGTACTTC. It yields the protein CSVVGGSGVQETQYF.

V is TRBV5-1 and J is TRBJ2-5, with TRBD1 matching over 9 bases. Germline CDR1 is SGHRS and CDR2 is YFSETQ. This CDR3 is built from 17 residues. V shed 0 bases, J shed 2 bases, and the junction held 8 bases outside the gene matches. The CDR3 nucleotides are TGCGCCAGCAGCTTGGGGACAGGGGCGGATCAGCAAGAGACCCAGTACTTC. It is translated as CASSLGTGADQQETQYF.

This clonotype was counted ten times or more. The chain combines TRBV7-9 with TRBJ2-6; TRBD2 matches at 9 bases. V was clipped by 6 bases and J by 0 bases; unmatched bases: 9. The CDR3 runs 18 residues. Germline V gene data show CDR1 as SEHNR and CDR2 as FQNEAQ (reference sequence). For the CDR3, the DNA is TGTGCCAGCAGTGTCGCGGGAGGGCTTTCCTCTGGGGCCAACGTCCTGACTTTC. Its protein product is CASSVAGGLSSGANVLTF.

The CDR3 sequence is CASSLTGDLHETQYF. The CDR3 bases are TGTGCCAGCAGCTTGACAGGGGACCTACATGAGACCCAGTACTTC. The chain is built from TRBV7-9 and TRBJ2-5; 8 nucleotides agree with TRBD1. The CDR3 length is 15 residues. The J segment lost 5 bases and the V segment lost 3 bases, leaving 8 bases of the junction unmatched. Per the germline V gene, CDR1 is SEHNR and CDR2 is FQNEAQ (reference sequence). Supplemented by reference TRBV7-9 and TRBJ2-5, the full variable domain reads DTGVSQNPRHKITKRGQNVTFRCDPISEHNRLYWYRQTLGQGPEFLTYFQNEAQLEKSRLLSDRFSAERPKGSFSTLEIQRTEQGDSAMYLCASSLTGDLHETQYFGPGTRLLVL.

This clonotype showed up just a few times. The CDR3 nucleotides are TGTGCCAGCAGCAGAAGACCCCTGACTTTAGCCAAAAACATTCAGTACTTC. It yields the protein CASSRRPLTLAKNIQYF. The V call is TRBV5-6, the J call TRBJ2-4, with D unclear. The germline V and J ends were trimmed by 4 bases and 0 bases, with 17 bases remaining between them. CDR1 and CDR2 (germline): SGHDT, YYEEEE. This CDR3 contains 17 residues. The full variable domain, in which reference TRBV5-6 and TRBJ2-4 provide the parts outside the CDR3, is DAGVTQSPTHLIKTRGQQVTLRCSPKSGHDTVSWYQQALGQGPQFIFQYYEEEERQRGNFPDRFSGHQFPNYSSELNVNALLLGDSALYLCASSRRPLTLAKNIQYFGAGTRLSVL.

This clonotype was picked up a small number of times. The chain couples TRBV9 to TRBJ2-7; possibly TRBD2 for D (6 bases). The V gene lost 6 bases and the J gene lost 0 bases, with 13 bases spanning the gap. In germline, CDR1 is SGDLS, CDR2 YYNGEE. The CDR3 runs 14 residues. The CDR3 sequence is CASTPTTSSYEQYF. CDR3 DNA sequence: TGTGCCAGCACCCCCACGACTAGCTCCTACGAGCAGTACTTC. The entire variable domain, with the rest obtained from reference TRBV9 and TRBJ2-7, is as follows: DSGVTQTPKHLITATGQRVTLRCSPRSGDLSVYWYQQSLDQGLQFLIQYYNGEERAKGNILERFSAQQFPDLHSELNLSSLELGDSALYFCASTPTTSSYEQYFGPGTRLTVT.

In its sample, this clonotype was seen many times. The chain has TRBV24-1 and TRBJ2-2; 9 bases are shared with TRBD1. V shed 2 bases, J shed 5 bases, and the junction held 8 bases outside the gene matches. CDR3 length: 17 residues. Germline CDR1 reads KGHDR; CDR2 reads SFDVKD. The CDR3 nucleotides read TGTGCCACCAGTGATTATGAGGCGACAGGGGGTACCGGGGAGCTGTTTTTT. Its protein is CATSDYEATGGTGELFF.

In this sample, this clonotype turned up many times. The rearrangement joins TRBV6-1 to TRBJ1-6; 9 bases are shared with TRBD1. CDR1 and CDR2 from the germline V gene are MNHNS and SASEGT. V shed 6 bases, J shed 7 bases, and the junction held 4 bases outside the gene matches. The CDR3 extends over 14 amino acids. DNA for the CDR3: TGTGCCAGCAGGGGGGACAGGGAGAATTCACCCCTCCACTTT. It yields the protein CASRGDRENSPLHF.

This rearrangement joins TRBV7-9 to TRBJ2-7; D remains unclear. This CDR3 is built from 14 residues. The V gene lost 6 bases and the J gene lost 4 bases, with 16 bases spanning the gap. Germline assignment: CDR1 SEHNR and CDR2 FQNEAQ (reference sequence). The CDR3 DNA reads TGTGCCAGCAGTCCCGGGCCGGGCTTGTACGAGCAGTACTTC. Translated: CASSPGPGLYEQYF.

The rearrangement links TRBV2 to TRBJ1-4; 10 nucleotides line up with TRBD1. Germline V lookup: CDR1 SNHLY, CDR2 FYNNEI. This CDR3 comprises 12 residues. J lost 8 bases, V lost 9 bases, and 3 bases had no gene match. CDR3 nucleotide sequence: TGTGCCAGTGACAGGGGGCACGAAAAACTGTTTTTT. Translated: CASDRGHEKLFF. The full variable domain, with the rest looked up from reference TRBV2 and TRBJ1-4, is EPEVTQTPSHQVTQMGQEVILRCVPISNHLYFYWYRQILGQKVEFLVSFYNNEISEKSEIFDDQFSVERPDGSNFTLKIRSTKLEDSAMYFCASDRGHEKLFFGSGTQLSVL.

This clonotype was detected many times. The chain joins TRBV11-2 to TRBJ2-3; 8 bases agree with TRBD2. CDR1 and CDR2 (germline): SGHAT, FQNNGV. The V and J ends lost 4 bases and 3 bases, in that order; junction bases with no gene match: 6. The CDR3 extends over 15 amino acids. The CDR3 sequence is CASSSAGGGTDTQYF. The DNA for the CDR3 is TGTGCCAGCAGCTCTGCGGGAGGAGGGACAGATACGCAGTATTTT. Together with reference TRBV11-2 and TRBJ2-3, the CDR3 gives the full variable domain: EAGVAQSPRYKIIEKRQSVAFWCNPISGHATLYWYQQILGQGPKLLIQFQNNGVVDDSQLPKDRFSAERLKGVDSTLKIQPAKLEDSAVYLCASSSAGGGTDTQYFGPGTRLTVL.

This clonotype was counted many times. The chain links TRBV2 to TRBJ1-1, with 10 bases aligning to TRBD1. Trimming at V came to 7 bases and at J to 5 bases, leaving 7 bases not matched to a gene. CDR1 and CDR2 (germline): SNHLY, FYNNEI. The CDR3 extends over 14 amino acids. This chain's CDR3 is CASNGQGEGTEAFF. The DNA of the CDR3 is TGTGCCAGCAATGGACAGGGGGAAGGTACTGAAGCTTTCTTT.

This clonotype was detected a few times. The chain has TRBV6-2 or TRBV6-3 and TRBJ2-5; 8 bases agree with TRBD2. V was clipped by 6 bases and J by 4 bases; unmatched bases: 16. The CDR3 runs 17 residues. Per germline, CDR1 MNHEY and CDR2 SVGEGT. CDR3: CASSPLTSEPRRETQYF. The CDR3 DNA sequence: TGTGCCAGCAGCCCATTGACTAGCGAACCTCGGAGAGAGACCCAGTACTTC.

Ten or more counts support this clonotype. The chain couples TRBV27 to TRBJ1-4; TRBD1 matches at 9 bases. Germline CDR1 reads MNHEY; CDR2 reads SMNVEV (reference sequence). This CDR3 comprises 17 residues. J gave up 3 bases and V 2 bases, and 7 bases lay outside the gene matches. CDR3 coding DNA: TGTGCCAGCAGTTTAGCGGGACAGGGTGTCGCTAATGAAAAACTGTTTTTT. Protein sequence: CASSLAGQGVANEKLFF. The whole variable domain, filled in from reference TRBV27 and TRBJ1-4, reads EAQVTQNPRYLITVTGKKLTVTCSQNMNHEYMSWYRQDPGLGLRQIYYSMNVEVTDKGDVPEGYKVSRKEKRNFPLILESPSPNQTSLYFCASSLAGQGVANEKLFFGSGTQLSVL.

This clonotype was detected ten times or more. The V gene is TRBV6-2 or TRBV6-3, the J gene TRBJ2-1; 9 bases map to TRBD1. V was clipped by 6 bases and J by 6 bases; unmatched bases: 9. This CDR3 has 15 residues. The germline gives CDR1 MNHEY, CDR2 SVGEGT. CDR3 protein: CASREGGQGSNEQFF. CDR3 DNA sequence: TGTGCCAGCAGAGAAGGGGGACAGGGAAGCAATGAGCAGTTCTTC.

The V call is TRBV19, the J call TRBJ2-7; perhaps D is TRBD1 or TRBD2 (6 bases each). V lost 6 bases and J 9 bases, leaving 21 bases between the germline ends. CDR3 length: 14 residues. Per germline, CDR1 LNHDA and CDR2 SQIVND (reference sequence). The CDR3 region has the DNA TGTGCCAGTAGGACCACAGGGCGGGAAACGAGGCAGTACTTC. Its protein is CASRTTGRETRQYF.

This clonotype was counted many times. The V and J genes are TRBV20-1 and TRBJ1-4; D unresolved. V was clipped by 6 bases and J by 5 bases, with 13 bases between them. The CDR3 loop spans 13 amino acids. Germline CDR1 DFQATT, CDR2 SNEGSKA (reference sequence). The CDR3 is CSAPMLQNEKLFF. CDR3 DNA sequence: TGCAGTGCCCCGATGCTGCAGAATGAAAAACTGTTTTTT.

This clonotype was recorded at least ten times. This rearrangement joins TRBV6-5 to TRBJ1-1, with D unclear. V was pared by 4 bases and J by 5 bases, with 11 bases between. The CDR3 sequence is 13 residues long. CDR1 is MNHEY, CDR2 SVGAGI, per germline. CDR3 coding DNA: TGTGCCAGCAGTTCCCTCATGGTAACTGAAGCTTTCTTT. It encodes CASSSLMVTEAFF.